This T cell receptor (beta chain) emerged from a study of T cells in localized non-small cell lung cancer. Overall study results and limits: Compared with tumor, uninvolved adjacent lung displayed greater T cell clonality, ranking highest overall.

As to this clone: Its matching antigen is unknown.

Libraries were prepared by immunoSEQ multiplex PCR; TCRdb keeps only in-frame clonotypes and omits some of them. The table lists around 2,000 clones, roughly 26% of them singletons, with about 14% in the top ten. This clonotype originated in a male donor at least 60 years old with stage I lung adenocarcinoma. The sample consisted of normal lung tissue next to the tumor, taken before any cancer treatment.

This CDR3 reads CASSVETLLAGNTIYF. The CDR3 DNA is TGTGCCAGCAGCGTAGAGACCCTCCTTGCTGGAAACACCATATATTTT. The chain couples TRBV9 to TRBJ1-3, with D unclear. The germline CDR1 and CDR2 sequences are SGDLS and YYNGEE. The CDR3 sequence is 16 residues long. Deletions cut 0 bases from V and 2 bases from J, with 12 bases between.